The 8 T cell receptor beta chains in this list originate from one sample, sequenced in a study of blood T cell repertoires in COVID-19. Sequencing was performed with immunoSEQ multiplex PCR; in TCRdb, only in-frame clones are kept and a portion is missing. The sample has fewer than 250,000 clones, about 94% seen once. Sequenced: peripheral blood. All receptors come from a man between 60 and 75 years old with COVID-19, enrolled during active disease.

The chain carries TRBV28 and TRBJ1-1, with D possibly TRBD1 on 5 matching bases. Germline V gives CDR1 MDHEN, CDR2 SYDVKM. V was clipped by 3 bases and J by 7 bases, with 15 bases between them. The CDR3 has 14 residues. CDR3 amino acids: CASSLMAGGDEAFF. The CDR3 bases are TGTGCCAGCAGTTTGATGGCCGGAGGGGATGAAGCTTTCTTT.

Written as DNA, the CDR3 is TGTGCCAGTAGTATTAGTTGGGGGACAGGCTACGAGCAGTACTTC. Translated, it gives CASSISWGTGYEQYF. The chain links TRBV19 to TRBJ2-7; 8 nucleotides agree with TRBD1. Germline V gives CDR1 LNHDA, CDR2 SQIVND (reference sequence). CDR3 length: 15 amino acids. Trimming at V came to 3 bases and at J to 3 bases, leaving 7 bases not matched to a gene. The variable domain in full, with the rest retrieved from reference TRBV19 and TRBJ2-7, is DGGITQSPKYLFRKEGQNVTLSCEQNLNHDAMYWYRQDPGQGLRLIYYSQIVNDFQKGDIAEGYSVSREKKESFPLTVTSAQKNPTAFYLCASSISWGTGYEQYFGPGTRLTVT.

The rearrangement joins TRBV6-5 to TRBJ1-2; 9 bases are shared with TRBD1. The V and J ends lost 2 bases and 5 bases, in that order; junction bases with no gene match: 6. CDR3 length: 15 residues. Germline V CDR1 and CDR2: MNHEY, SVGAGI. In DNA form, the CDR3 reads TGTGCCAGCAGTTACACTGACAGGGGGAATTATGGCTACACCTTC. Protein: CASSYTDRGNYGYTF.

This clone came up a few times. The chain couples TRBV9 to TRBJ1-5, with D maybe TRBD1 (6 bases). Trimming pared 3 bases from V and 7 bases from J, leaving 14 bases between. This CDR3 region has 14 residues. CDR1 is SGDLS and CDR2 is YYNGEE in the germline V gene. CDR3 bases: TGTGCCAGCAGCGCTACAGGGTTAGGACAGCCCCAGCATTTT. This codes for CASSATGLGQPQHF.

The DNA for the CDR3 is TGTGCCGTCCAGGGGTCCCTGAACACCGGGGAGCTGTTTTTT. Amino acids: CAVQGSLNTGELFF. The gene calls are TRBV24-1 and TRBJ2-2; D may be TRBD1 (6 bases). The V end lost 12 bases, the J end lost 1 base, and 14 bases lay between the germline ends. Germline loops: CDR1 KGHDR, CDR2 SFDVKD. The CDR3 loop spans 14 amino acids.

Remarks on this clone: Other DNA sequences within the sample encode an identical CDR3. The chain combines TRBV5-1 with TRBJ1-2; unclear D gene. Germline CDR1 SGHRS, CDR2 YFSETQ. This CDR3 contains 12 residues. V was cut by 0 bases and J by 4 bases, with 4 bases left in between. CDR3 sequence reads: CASSLGSYGYTF. The CDR3 nucleotides read TGCGCCAGCAGCTTGGGCAGCTATGGCTACACCTTC.

The rearrangement links TRBV9 to TRBJ2-3; 7 bases match TRBD1. V gave up 4 bases and J gave up 4 bases; unmatched junction bases: 12. Germline V gene lookup returns CDR1 SGDLS and CDR2 YYNGEE. The CDR3 is made up of 16 amino acids. The CDR3 DNA follows: TGTGCCAGCAGCCCCCCAGGGGGAAGGGTCCCAGATACGCAGTATTTT. It specifies CASSPPGGRVPDTQYF. The whole variable domain, remainder taken from reference TRBV9 and TRBJ2-3, is DSGVTQTPKHLITATGQRVTLRCSPRSGDLSVYWYQQSLDQGLQFLIQYYNGEERAKGNILERFSAQQFPDLHSELNLSSLELGDSALYFCASSPPGGRVPDTQYFGPGTRLTVL.

This rearrangement joins TRBV5-1 to TRBJ2-3; perhaps TRBD2 as D (6 bases). This CDR3 contains 15 residues. Trimming shortened V by 3 bases and J by 2 bases, and 13 bases separated the two germline ends. Germline V lookup: CDR1 SGHRS, CDR2 YFSETQ. In DNA, the CDR3 is TGCGCCAGCAGCTCCACGGGACTGCACACAGATACGCAGTATTTT. Its translation is CASSSTGLHTDTQYF.